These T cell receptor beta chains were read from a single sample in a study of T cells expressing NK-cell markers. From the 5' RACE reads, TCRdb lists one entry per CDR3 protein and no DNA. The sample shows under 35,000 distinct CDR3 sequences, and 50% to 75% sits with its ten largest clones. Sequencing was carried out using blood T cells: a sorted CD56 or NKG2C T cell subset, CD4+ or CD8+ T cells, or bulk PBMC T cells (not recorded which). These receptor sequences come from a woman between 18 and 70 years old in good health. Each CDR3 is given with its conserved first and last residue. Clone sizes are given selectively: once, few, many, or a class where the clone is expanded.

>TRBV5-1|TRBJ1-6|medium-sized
CASSEQVLNSPLHF
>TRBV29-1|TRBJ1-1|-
CSVEDVGQGISEAFF
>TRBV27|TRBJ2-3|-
CASIRWGASADTQYF
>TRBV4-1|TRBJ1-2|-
CASSQAMGQGTSYGYTF
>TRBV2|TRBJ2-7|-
CASSALLTGGYEQYF
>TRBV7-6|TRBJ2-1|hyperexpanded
CASNTGGGGSNEQFF
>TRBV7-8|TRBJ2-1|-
CASSLLKRGEQFF
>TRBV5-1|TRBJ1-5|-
CASSLGSGAGQPQHF
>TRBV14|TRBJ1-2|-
CASSQDPGAVYGYTF
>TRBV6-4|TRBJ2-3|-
CASSDSGGAGTDTQYF
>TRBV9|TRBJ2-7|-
CASSESRQGPQQYF
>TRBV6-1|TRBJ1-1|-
CACHRGRMAEAFF
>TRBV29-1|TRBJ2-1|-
CSGGLAYNEQFF
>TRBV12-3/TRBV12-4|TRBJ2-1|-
CASSLTGVRNEQFF
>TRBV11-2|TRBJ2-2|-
CASRTPGAGQINTGELFF
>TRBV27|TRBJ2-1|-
CASSEGGFGQFF
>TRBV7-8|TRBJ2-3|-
CASSSPGTDTQYF
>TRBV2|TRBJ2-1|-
CASIPDTSVHSFF
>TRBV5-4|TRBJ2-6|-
CASSLEDGLAVPIFSGANVLTF
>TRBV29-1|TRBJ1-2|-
CSVGTGTNYGYTF
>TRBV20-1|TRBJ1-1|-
CSARRNTEAFF
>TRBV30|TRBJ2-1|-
CAWSSGVDEQFF
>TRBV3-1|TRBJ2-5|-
CASSPNVVQETQYF
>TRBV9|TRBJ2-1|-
CASSVDKYNEQFF
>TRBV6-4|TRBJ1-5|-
CASSPKPVGDPYLYSNQPQHF
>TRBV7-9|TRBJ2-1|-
CASSRPLAVSYNEQFF
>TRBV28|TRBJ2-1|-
CASSFPPGLNHNEQFF
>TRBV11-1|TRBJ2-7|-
CASSLIQGAKEQYF
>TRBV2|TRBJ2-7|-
CASSEGPGTLHEQYF
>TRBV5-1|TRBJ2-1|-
CASSLGSSLSYNEQFF